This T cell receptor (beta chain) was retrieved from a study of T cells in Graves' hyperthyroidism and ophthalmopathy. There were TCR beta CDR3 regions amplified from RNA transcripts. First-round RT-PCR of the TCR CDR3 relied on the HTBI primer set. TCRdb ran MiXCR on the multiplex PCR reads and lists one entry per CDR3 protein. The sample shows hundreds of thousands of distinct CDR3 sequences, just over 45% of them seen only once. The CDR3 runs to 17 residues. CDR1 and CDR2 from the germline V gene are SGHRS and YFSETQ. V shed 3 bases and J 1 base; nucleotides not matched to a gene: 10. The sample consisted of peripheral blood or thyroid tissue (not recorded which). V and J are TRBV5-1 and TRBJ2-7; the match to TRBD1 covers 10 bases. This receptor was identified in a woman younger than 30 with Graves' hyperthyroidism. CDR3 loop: CASSYRDRGSLSYEQYF. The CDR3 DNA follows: TGCGCCAGCAGCTACCGGGACAGGGGCAGCCTTTCCTACGAGCAGTACTTC. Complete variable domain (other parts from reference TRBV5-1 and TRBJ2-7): KAGVTQTPRYLIKTRGQQVTLSCSPISGHRSVSWYQQTPGQGLQFLFEYFSETQRNKGNFPGRFSGRQFSNSRSEMNVSTLELGDSALYLCASSYRDRGSLSYEQYFGPGTRLTVT.